This T cell receptor (beta chain) originates from a study of control samples from healthy donors and cancer patients (TCRdb year 2020). The germline V gene sets CDR1 to MNHEY and CDR2 to SVGAGI. Trimming at the junction amounts to 5 bases on V and 1 base on J, and the germline ends lie 14 bases apart. There are 15 amino acids in the CDR3, from cysteine to phenylalanine inclusive. Just the 45-base CDR3 DNA is kept, in frame starting at base 1. Library prep was done by the immunoSEQ multiplex PCR assay. The table was pulled from immuneACCESS by TCRdb, which kept in-frame rearrangements only. Such tables lose some clones; where checked, under half of the loss comes from unresolved V genes, and the rest has no known cause. The sample has 150,000 to 200,000 clones on record, approximately 94% of them singletons. The ten largest clonotypes hold 8.5% of the sample. About this clone: The antigen it binds to is not known. No base-level quality is on record; no much larger clone is a single base apart.

Sequenced material: blood. The V and J genes are TRBV6-5 and TRBJ2-5; the D region is possibly TRBD1 or TRBD2, each matching across 5 bases. This clonotype originated in a woman between 35 and 50 years old in good health. The DNA reads as follows: TGTGCCAGCAGTAGGGGAGTAGCCCGCCAAGAGACCCAGTACTTC. The translation is CASSRGVARQETQYF.